The count of the clone carrying this T cell receptor beta chain is one. The antigen is undetermined. Second-dose recipients at about 4 or about 12 weeks were treated as one pooled group. The data were obtained in a study of T cell responses to AZD1222 COVID-19 vaccine. Overall study results and limits: Regions 160-218 and 743-854 dominated among vaccine-associated CD4 TCRs spanning spike. After two AZD1222 doses, spike-specific TCR breadth and depth rose versus day 0. A reported finding is that nearly half of spike-specific TCRs target unmutated variant regions.

Profiling relied on immunoSEQ multiplex PCR, and the TCRdb table lists in-frame clones only, not all of them. The sample holds around 150,000 clones, 80% to 95% seen once. The sequences come from peripheral blood, collected 28 days after the second AZD1222 dose. The clonotype originates from an adult who received the AZD1222 COVID-19 vaccine.

The CDR3 region has the DNA TGTGCCAGCAGCTTCCGGCGCGGAGCGGGCACAGATACGCAGTATTTT. This gives the protein CASSFRRGAGTDTQYF. The chain links TRBV7-2 to TRBJ2-3, with D tentatively TRBD2 (5 bases). This CDR3 has 16 amino acids. V lost 3 bases to trimming and J lost 1 base, with 14 bases between them. Germline V lookup: CDR1 SGHTA, CDR2 FQGNSA.